The T cell receptor beta chain under discussion was sequenced for a study of T cell responses to AZD1222 COVID-19 vaccine. Study observations and caveats: The donor cohort was predominantly white British with a female majority, and clonal diversity may have been underestimated. Spike-specific TCR breadth rose after two AZD1222 doses, and depth rose as well. As reported, nearly half of all spike-specific TCRs target variant regions that are unmutated.

Profiled with immunoSEQ multiplex PCR; TCRdb holds only in-frame clones, not every one. Found here are 100,000 or so clones, 88% of them singletons; the top ten hold around 2.3%. This clone showed up just a few times. Its antigen is not known. This CDR3 contains 16 residues. J gave up 5 bases and V 8 bases, and 13 bases lay outside the gene matches. Germline V gives CDR1 MDHEN, CDR2 SYDVKM. The sample consisted of peripheral blood, taken on day 0 of AZD1222 vaccination. The source is an adult in good health. The V gene is TRBV28, the J gene TRBJ1-5; 9 bases align to TRBD1. CDR3 region: CASYPAGQGFDQPQHF. CDR3 sequence (DNA): TGTGCCAGCTACCCTGCGGGACAGGGTTTCGATCAGCCCCAGCATTTT.